A selection of T cell receptor beta chains follows, all from one sample in a study of identical twins. TCRdb redid the calling of the 5' RACE reads with MiXCR, one entry per CDR3 protein. The sample has 200,000 to 250,000 distinct CDR3 sequences, about 7.5% seen once; the top ten hold less than 2%. The same specimen was also included in a second study, on yellow fever vaccine responses in identical twins.

The sample comprised memory (CD45RO+) T cells sorted from blood. The receptors were sampled from a woman in her late teens or twenties in good health. Each CDR3 is given with its conserved first and last residue. The order of the fields is J gene, clone size, D gene, V gene, CDR3 protein, CDR3 DNA. A D gene is named only where the DNA matches it firmly. Clone size is stated in some rows and not others, as once, few, many or a class when expanded.

j_gene: TRBJ2-1; abundance: .; d_gene: .; v_gene: TRBV3-1; CDR3aa: CASSPGSGGREQFF; CDR3nt: TGTGCCAGCAGCCCCGGGTCCGGGGGGCGTGAGCAGTTCTTC
j_gene: TRBJ2-1; abundance: .; d_gene: .; v_gene: TRBV3-1; CDR3aa: CASSHGGGRGNEQFF; CDR3nt: TGTGCCAGCAGCCATGGGGGCGGGAGAGGCAATGAGCAGTTCTTC
j_gene: TRBJ1-1; abundance: many; d_gene: .; v_gene: TRBV20-1; CDR3aa: CSARRREAARRAFF; CDR3nt: TGCAGTGCTAGACGCCGGGAGGCTGCACGTAGAGCTTTCTTT
j_gene: TRBJ2-1; abundance: few; d_gene: TRBD2; v_gene: TRBV6-4; CDR3aa: CASSDSIAGGYNEQFF; CDR3nt: TGTGCCAGCAGTGACTCGATAGCGGGGGGGTACAATGAGCAGTTCTTC
j_gene: TRBJ2-4; abundance: few; d_gene: .; v_gene: TRBV7-2; CDR3aa: CASSSTSLGNIQYF; CDR3nt: TGTGCCAGCAGCTCGACATCTTTGGGGAACATTCAGTACTTC
j_gene: TRBJ2-1; abundance: many; d_gene: .; v_gene: TRBV12-3/TRBV12-4; CDR3aa: CASSPGTPIKFF; CDR3nt: TGTGCCAGCAGTCCCGGGACGCCCATTAAGTTCTTC
j_gene: TRBJ2-7; abundance: .; d_gene: TRBD1; v_gene: TRBV28; CDR3aa: CASIPDRDSYEQYF; CDR3nt: TGTGCCAGCATACCGGACAGGGACTCCTACGAGCAGTACTTC
j_gene: TRBJ2-1; abundance: many; d_gene: .; v_gene: TRBV5-5; CDR3aa: CASSPVGYEQFF; CDR3nt: TGTGCCAGCAGCCCGGTCGGGTATGAGCAGTTCTTC
j_gene: TRBJ2-3; abundance: few; d_gene: .; v_gene: TRBV5-6; CDR3aa: CASSLMGRTDTQYF; CDR3nt: TGTGCCAGCAGCTTGATGGGAAGGACAGATACGCAGTATTTT
j_gene: TRBJ2-3; abundance: .; d_gene: TRBD2; v_gene: TRBV7-2; CDR3aa: CASSLGLAGPTDTQYF; CDR3nt: TGTGCCAGCAGCTTAGGGCTAGCGGGACCCACAGATACGCAGTATTTT
j_gene: TRBJ2-5; abundance: many; d_gene: .; v_gene: TRBV29-1; CDR3aa: CSVESRGETQYF; CDR3nt: TGCAGCGTTGAGAGTCGAGGGGAGACCCAGTACTTC
j_gene: TRBJ2-7; abundance: few; d_gene: .; v_gene: TRBV2; CDR3aa: CASSLIPSGSLIVYEQYF; CDR3nt: TGTGCCAGCAGTTTGATTCCCTCAGGGTCTTTAATAGTCTACGAGCAGTACTTC
j_gene: TRBJ2-1; abundance: .; d_gene: TRBD2; v_gene: TRBV2; CDR3aa: CANLFLAGSYNEQFF; CDR3nt: TGTGCCAACCTCTTTCTAGCGGGAAGCTACAATGAGCAGTTCTTC
j_gene: TRBJ2-5; abundance: many; d_gene: .; v_gene: TRBV5-1; CDR3aa: CASGPGTVGQETQYF; CDR3nt: TGCGCCAGCGGACCCGGGACCGTGGGGCAAGAGACCCAGTACTTC
j_gene: TRBJ1-1; abundance: .; d_gene: TRBD1; v_gene: TRBV6-2/TRBV6-3; CDR3aa: CASSSGTGTMNTEAFF; CDR3nt: TGTGCCAGCAGTTCCGGGACAGGGACAATGAACACTGAAGCTTTCTTT